Below, one T cell receptor (beta chain) is given with its context. TCRdb re-derived calls from the 5' RACE reads in MiXCR, one entry per CDR3 protein. The sample yields about 160,000 distinct CDR3 sequences, approximately 3.5% seen once. The sample is drawn from a study of identical twins. J gave up 10 bases and V 6 bases, and 6 bases lay outside the gene matches. CDR3 size: 12 residues. Looked up from germline, CDR1 is SEHNR and CDR2 is FQNEAQ (reference sequence). The rearrangement links TRBV7-9 to TRBJ2-5; 9 nucleotides align to TRBD2. The sequence was collected from a man aged 18 to 30 in good health. Source material: memory T cells sorted from blood. In DNA form, the CDR3 reads TGTGCCAGCAGTTTGACTAGCGGACTCCAGTACTTC. Protein sequence: CASSLTSGLQYF.